The 9 T cell receptor beta chains given below trace back to one sample, sequenced in a study of blood T cell repertoires in COVID-19 (dated by TCRdb to about 2020). Library generation was performed with the immunoSEQ multiplex PCR assay. In TCRdb, the immuneACCESS table is reduced to in-frame sequences with V and J assigned. These tables do not hold every clone; where another copy was compared, an unresolved V gene accounts for under half, and the others remain unexplained. The sample includes about half a million clones, with approximately 90% observed a single time. The ten top clones hold around 7.9% of the sample. The sequencing sample was made of PBMCs or T cells enriched from blood (not recorded which). The receptor set was obtained from a woman between 55 and 75 years old who had recovered from COVID-19.

The chain has TRBV5-4 and TRBJ2-2; 14 bases map to TRBD2. The CDR3 spans 16 residues. After removal of 4 bases from V and 6 bases from J, the junction contained 5 bases not matched to a gene. Germline values: CDR1 SGHNT, CDR2 YYREEE (reference sequence). CDR3 in DNA: TGTGCCAGCAGCCGACTAGCGGGGGGGGTGCCCGGGGAGCTGTTTTTT. It yields the protein CASSRLAGGVPGELFF. The full variable domain, its missing parts supplied by reference TRBV5-4 and TRBJ2-2, is ETGVTQSPTHLIKTRGQQVTLRCSSQSGHNTVSWYQQALGQGPQFIFQYYREEENGRGNFPPRFSGLQFPNYSSELNVNALELDDSALYLCASSRLAGGVPGELFFGEGSRLTVL.

This chain links TRBV7-9 with TRBJ1-2, with 7 bases lining up with TRBD1. V gave up 5 bases and J gave up 3 bases; unmatched junction bases: 9. CDR3 length equals 15 residues. In germline, CDR1 is SEHNR, CDR2 FQNEAQ (reference sequence). This chain's CDR3 is CASSLRDRRHYGYTF. The CDR3 nucleotides are TGTGCCAGCAGCCTCCGGGACAGACGGCACTATGGCTACACCTTC.

The chain couples TRBV5-1 to TRBJ1-1; D gene uncertain. The V end lost 1 base, the J end lost 5 bases, and 9 bases lay between the germline ends. The germline V gene has CDR1 SGHRS and CDR2 YFSETQ. The CDR3 runs 13 residues. CDR3 loop: CASSLSRGTEAFF. The DNA of the CDR3 is TGCGCCAGCAGCTTGTCGCGGGGTACTGAAGCTTTCTTT.

This chain connects TRBV19 to TRBJ2-1; D is possibly TRBD2 (6 bases). The CDR3 runs 14 residues. In germline, CDR1 is LNHDA, CDR2 SQIVND (reference sequence). The CDR3 sequence: CSRSGVSSYNEQFF. The CDR3 DNA is TGTTCGAGGTCGGGGGTCAGCTCCTACAATGAGCAGTTCTTC.

This clone was seen only a few times. The rearrangement links TRBV27 to TRBJ1-2, with 8 bases that match TRBD1. CDR3 length: 14 amino acids. CDR1 and CDR2 (germline): MNHEY, SMNVEV (reference sequence). V was pared by 4 bases and J by 3 bases, with 4 bases of the junction left unmatched. For the CDR3, the DNA is TGTGCCAGCAGTTACGGACAGGGCTACTATGGCTACACCTTC. It is translated as CASSYGQGYYGYTF.

The rearrangement joins TRBV6-1 to TRBJ1-1; D call uncertain. The CDR3 extends over 14 amino acids. With 1 base removed from V and 0 bases from J, the gap between germline ends came to 6 bases. Germline assignment: CDR1 MNHNS and CDR2 SASEGT. The CDR3 region is CASSEVGVNTEAFF. The CDR3 DNA reads as TGTGCCAGCAGTGAAGTGGGAGTGAACACTGAAGCTTTCTTT.

The CDR3: CASSPTGGEVKGGELFF. As DNA, the CDR3 is TGTGCCAGCAGCCCCACAGGGGGTGAAGTCAAGGGCGGGGAGCTGTTTTTT. The J gene is TRBJ2-2, the V gene TRBV2; 8 bases map to TRBD1. The V gene's germline CDR1 is SNHLY and CDR2 FYNNEI. V was clipped by 6 bases and J by 7 bases; unmatched bases: 16. The CDR3 consists of 17 residues.

The chain combines TRBV6-6 with TRBJ2-3; TRBD2 is a possible D gene (6 bases). Germline loops: CDR1 MNHNY, CDR2 SVGAGI (reference sequence). CDR3 size: 13 residues. The V gene lost 6 bases and the J gene lost 6 bases, with 13 bases spanning the gap. The CDR3 DNA follows: TGTGCCAGCAGGGATGGGGGGAGTGATACGCAGTATTTT. Translated: CASRDGGSDTQYF.

The chain couples TRBV28 to TRBJ2-1; maybe TRBD1 (6 bases). CDR3 size: 14 residues. Germline CDR1 reads MDHEN; CDR2 reads SYDVKM. V was trimmed by 5 bases and J by 7 bases, leaving 15 bases between them. CDR3 DNA sequence: TGTGCCAGCAGTCGGTATTTAGACAGGAATGAGCAGTTCTTC. This codes for CASSRYLDRNEQFF. Variable domain in full (rest from reference TRBV28 and TRBJ2-1): DVKVTQSSRYLVKRTGEKVFLECVQDMDHENMFWYRQDPGLGLRLIYFSYDVKMKEKGDIPEGYSVSREKKERFSLILESASTNQTSMYLCASSRYLDRNEQFFGPGTRLTVL.